The rows below give T cell receptor beta chains drawn from one sample of a study of CD8 T cell repertoires and HIV-1 epitope variants. Repertoires were generated with immunoSEQ multiplex PCR, while TCRdb's copy carries only in-frame clones and drops some. The top ten clones hold roughly 25% of a sample with approximately 90,000 clones, over 70% of them seen once. Sequenced material: uncultured baseline CD8+ T cells from peripheral blood mononuclear cells (PBMCs). These receptors were taken from a male donor with HIV. Each CDR3 is given without its conserved first and last residue. Each record gives: V gene, J gene, CDR3 protein.

TRBV9	TRBJ2-7	ASSVVEGPGEQY
TRBV15	TRBJ2-1	ATSREAVNEQF
TRBV28	TRBJ1-2	ASSLANYGYT
TRBV5-4	TRBJ2-5	ASSLGATGWVETQY
TRBV11-2	TRBJ1-2	ASSLDLRGNGYT
TRBV5-6	TRBJ1-2	ASSLTGTGEGYT
TRBV7-2	TRBJ2-7	ASSLDGKRQEQY
TRBV28	TRBJ2-1	ASSSGSPNEQF
TRBV29-1	TRBJ1-1	SVARGNTEAF
TRBV4-1	TRBJ1-1	ASSPLPLNTEAF
TRBV29-1	TRBJ1-2	SVPLPYTSDDYGYT
TRBV5-4	TRBJ2-3	ASSRDRGITDTQY
TRBV6-5	TRBJ1-2	ASSYVAPGAYYGYT
TRBV19	TRBJ2-5	ASSLRQGQETQY
TRBV29-1	TRBJ2-7	SVEKVGHYEQY
TRBV10-3	TRBJ1-5	AISDGGQPQH
TRBV4-3	TRBJ1-1	ASSLSRGTEAF
TRBV7-2	TRBJ1-3	ASSFNRGAISGNTIY
TRBV6-1	TRBJ2-7	ASSAGRGSRTTYEQY
TRBV4-2	TRBJ1-2	ASSQEADGSLYGYT
TRBV5-4	TRBJ2-7	ASSPRGRAVYEQY
TRBV28	TRBJ1-1	ASILILGTEAF
TRBV7-9	TRBJ1-1	ASSLRQGGVTEAF
TRBV28	TRBJ1-4	ASSSQGVATNEKLF
TRBV5-1	TRBJ2-7	ASSWVDTTAYEQY
TRBV27	TRBJ2-7	ASSASQILYEQY
TRBV14	TRBJ1-6	ASSSGAGSSPYNSPLH
TRBV6-1	TRBJ1-5	ASSESSSNQPQH
TRBV5-6	TRBJ2-7	ASSPPDTNYEQY
TRBV27	TRBJ1-2	ASSLSKTNYGYT
TRBV5-1	TRBJ2-7	ASSSNDQGNEQY
TRBV5-1	TRBJ1-5	ASSWGFNSNQPQH
TRBV5-1	TRBJ2-5	ASSLVFGGQSQETQY
TRBV30	TRBJ1-2	AWSSGGNGYT
TRBV28	TRBJ1-2	ASSAPGTTLNYGYT
TRBV18	TRBJ1-5	ASSQREVQH
TRBV5-1	TRBJ2-6	ASSLDASDRGGSGANVLT
TRBV5-5	TRBJ2-7	ASSYGTGTYEQY
TRBV7-2	TRBJ1-2	ASSASGSNYGYT
TRBV7-6	TRBJ2-1	ASSLSGVSSYNEQF
TRBV19	TRBJ1-1	ASSIISTTGGGEAF